The 10 T cell receptor beta chains reported below all come from one sample, sequenced in a study of blood T cell repertoires in COVID-19. Clones were sequenced by immunoSEQ multiplex PCR, and TCRdb holds only the in-frame ones, with some missing. The data hold about 240,000 clones, with approximately 87% observed a single time. Sequenced material: peripheral blood. All receptors derive from a man between 60 and 75 years old with acute or convalescent COVID-19.

The CDR3 DNA sequence: TGTGCCAGCAGTGAACCGGGACAAATGAACACTGAAGCTTTCTTT. This codes for CASSEPGQMNTEAFF. The rearrangement links TRBV2 to TRBJ1-1; weak D call: TRBD1 (6 bases). The CDR3 length is 15 residues. The germline gives CDR1 SNHLY, CDR2 FYNNEI. The V end lost 2 bases, the J end lost 0 bases, and 10 bases lay between the germline ends.

The chain joins TRBV19 to TRBJ1-3, with D unresolved. This CDR3 comprises 16 residues. The germline V gene encodes CDR1 LNHDA and CDR2 SQIVND (reference sequence). V was clipped by 1 base and J by 0 bases, with 10 bases between them. The CDR3 spells CASSIGKTVSGNTIYF. As DNA, the CDR3 is TGTGCCAGTAGTATAGGAAAAACGGTCTCTGGAAACACCATATATTTT.

V is TRBV10-3 and J is TRBJ1-3; D perhaps matches TRBD1 (5 bases). Trimming cost V 6 bases and J 1 base, with 10 bases left between them. Germline CDR1 ENHRY, CDR2 SYGVKD. The CDR3 length is 14 residues. The CDR3 DNA is TGTGCCATCAGATCCGGGGGGTCTGGAAACACCATATATTTT. Amino acid sequence: CAIRSGGSGNTIYF.

J is TRBJ1-5 and V is TRBV10-2, with 7 bases that match TRBD1. Trimming cost V 3 bases and J 4 bases; bases outside gene matches: 6. Germline loops: CDR1 WSHSY, CDR2 SAAADI. CDR3 length: 15 residues. Here the CDR3 DNA reads TGCGCCAGCAGTGAACACCGGGACAGAAATCAGCCCCAGCATTTT. Protein sequence: CASSEHRDRNQPQHF.

This chain uses TRBV29-1 with TRBJ1-2, with 8 bases that match TRBD1. V lost 2 bases and J lost 8; bases outside the gene matches: 1. This CDR3 has 11 residues. CDR1 and CDR2 from the germline V gene are SQVTM and ANQGSEA. As DNA, the CDR3 is TGCAGCGTTGAACGGGACAGGGGCTACACCTTC. Encoded protein: CSVERDRGYTF.

As concerns this clone: The junction and the germline gene differ at one end; a read error may be behind it. In the same sample, other DNA sequences code for this CDR3. The chain has TRBV4-2 and TRBJ2-7; no firm D call. From germline, CDR1 is LGHNA and CDR2 YNFKEQ. This CDR3 has 12 amino acids. CDR3 DNA sequence: TGTGCTAGCAGCCCAGACAACTACGAGCAGTACTTC. This gives the protein CASSPDNYEQYF.

The CDR3 DNA follows: TGTGCCAGTAGTGCGACAGGACCGGGTGTCGAGCAGTACTTC. Translated, it gives CASSATGPGVEQYF. The chain is built from TRBV19 and TRBJ2-7, with D possibly being TRBD1 (6 bases). V lost 5 bases to trimming and J lost 6 bases, with 17 bases between them. The CDR3 covers 14 residues. Germline values: CDR1 LNHDA, CDR2 SQIVND (reference sequence). The variable domain in full, with the rest retrieved from reference TRBV19 and TRBJ2-7, is DGGITQSPKYLFRKEGQNVTLSCEQNLNHDAMYWYRQDPGQGLRLIYYSQIVNDFQKGDIAEGYSVSREKKESFPLTVTSAQKNPTAFYLCASSATGPGVEQYFGPGTRLTVT.

The chain couples TRBV9 to TRBJ1-3; tentatively, D is TRBD1 (5 bases). V was clipped by 4 bases and J by 7 bases, with 15 bases between them. Germline loops: CDR1 SGDLS, CDR2 YYNGEE. There are 14 residues in the CDR3. DNA for the CDR3: TGTGCCAGCAGCAGAGCGGGGGGAAAGAACACCATATATTTT. Encoded protein: CASSRAGGKNTIYF.

The chain combines TRBV4-2 with TRBJ2-3, with 7 positions matching TRBD1. The trim removed 4 bases at V and 7 bases at J, leaving 11 bases unmatched. CDR3 length: 15 amino acids. Germline CDR1 and CDR2: LGHNA and YNFKEQ. In nucleotides, the CDR3 is TGTGCCAGCAGCCCCGGACAGGCTCCTGGACATACGCAGTATTTT. Translating it yields CASSPGQAPGHTQYF.

This chain connects TRBV19 to TRBJ2-5, with 7 bases matching TRBD1. The germline V gene encodes CDR1 LNHDA and CDR2 SQIVND (reference sequence). The J segment lost 2 bases and the V segment lost 2 bases, leaving 2 bases of the junction unmatched. The length of the CDR3 is 14 residues. CDR3 nucleotide sequence: TGTGCCAGTAGTATACCGGGACAGCAAGAGACCCAGTACTTC. It codes for CASSIPGQQETQYF.